Given below is one TCR beta chain in context. From germline, CDR1 is LGHDT and CDR2 YNNKEL (reference sequence). Trimming cost V 2 bases and J 2 bases, with 10 bases left between them. This CDR3 contains 15 residues. The sample belongs to a study of identical twins. Carrying unique molecular identifiers, the cDNA also gained a universal primer site through template switching. TCRdb ran MiXCR on the 5' RACE reads and lists one entry per CDR3 protein. Among just over 500,000 distinct CDR3 sequences listed, roughly 21% were seen once. This same sample was also taken into another study, of T cells expressing NK-cell markers. This second study says: Alpha-beta TCR T cells were the sole sorting target in several experiments, owing to an anti-gamma-delta TCR antibody. In four donors, dominant clonotypes made up about 25-65% of CD3+CD56-NKG2C+ cells.

Sequenced input: CD4+ T cells sorted from blood. The TCR originated in a woman aged 18 to 35 in good health. The V call is TRBV3-1, the J call TRBJ1-5; D is perhaps TRBD1 (6 bases). CDR3 DNA sequence: TGTGCCAGCAGCCAATCGGGGGGCGGCAATCAGCCCCAGCATTTT. Its translation is CASSQSGGGNQPQHF.